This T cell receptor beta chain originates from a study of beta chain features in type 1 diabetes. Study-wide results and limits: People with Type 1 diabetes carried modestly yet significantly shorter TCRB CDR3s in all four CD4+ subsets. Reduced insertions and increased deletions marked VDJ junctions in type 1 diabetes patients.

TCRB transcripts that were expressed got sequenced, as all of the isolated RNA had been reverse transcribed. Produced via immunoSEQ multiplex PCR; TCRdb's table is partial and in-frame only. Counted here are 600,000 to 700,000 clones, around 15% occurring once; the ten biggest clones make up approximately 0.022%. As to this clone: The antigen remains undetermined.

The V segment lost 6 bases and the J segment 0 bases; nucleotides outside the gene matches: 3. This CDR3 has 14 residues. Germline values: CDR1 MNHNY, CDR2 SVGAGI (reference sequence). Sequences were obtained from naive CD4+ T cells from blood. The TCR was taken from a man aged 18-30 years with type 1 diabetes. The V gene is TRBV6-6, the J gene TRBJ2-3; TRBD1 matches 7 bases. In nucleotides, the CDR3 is TGTGCCAGCAGGACGGGACAGAGCACAGATACGCAGTATTTT. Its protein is CASRTGQSTDTQYF.